Listed here is a single T cell receptor beta chain. What it binds is unknown. The entry originates in a study of blood T cells in healthy people across ages. Study findings and constraints: Comparison with aged donors showed that long-lived donors had more naive CD4+ cells and higher diversity.

The V gene lost 4 bases and the J gene lost 0 bases, with 10 bases spanning the gap. CDR1 is SGHVS, CDR2 FQNEAQ, per germline. This CDR3 contains 15 residues. Collection of ten milliliters of peripheral blood was performed for each donor. Per sample, extraction of total RNA gave at least 5.5 micrograms in every case. A second PCR, run for roughly 6 to 11 cycles, used a sample-barcoded 5' primer plus a J-beta primer mix. TCRdb reanalysed the 5' RACE reads using MiXCR and keeps one entry per CDR3 protein. The sample gives roughly 1.6 million distinct CDR3 sequences, roughly 30% of which show up once; about 11% is in the top ten.

The receptor comes from a woman aged 30 to 39 in good health. The sequenced material came from blood. This chain links TRBV7-8 with TRBJ1-3, with D unresolved. The CDR3 DNA is TGTGCCAGCAGCTCTAGGCAGTACTCTGGAAACACCATATATTTT. It encodes CASSSRQYSGNTIYF.